The rows below give T cell receptor beta chains drawn from one sample of a study of identical twins. TCRdb ran MiXCR on the 5' RACE reads and lists one entry per CDR3 protein. The sample lists 310,000 or so distinct CDR3 sequences; 8% to 9.5% were seen once. These data were likewise used in another study, on yellow fever vaccine responses in identical twins.

The sequencing input was CD8+ T cells sorted from blood. These receptors were collected from a woman aged 18-35 years in good health. The CDR3 runs from the conserved cysteine through the conserved F or W. Each record gives: clone size, D gene, V gene, J gene, CDR3 DNA, CDR3 protein. A D gene is named only where the DNA matches it firmly. Clone size, where shown, is once, few, many, or a class for clones that have expanded.

-	TRBD2	TRBV14	TRBJ2-7	TGTGCCAGCAGCCAAGGGCAAAGGCTAGCGGATCTATACGAGCAGTACTTC	CASSQGQRLADLYEQYF
-	TRBD2	TRBV9	TRBJ2-3	TGTGCCAGCAGGGGGGGGAGCACAGATACGCAGTATTTT	CASRGGSTDTQYF
many	-	TRBV29-1	TRBJ1-2	TGCAGCGTTGAGGAGGGGCAGGGGCCCAACTATGGCTACACCTTC	CSVEEGQGPNYGYTF
few	TRBD2	TRBV6-5	TRBJ2-3	TGTGCCAGCAGTTACCTGGGACTAGCGCGGCCAGATACGCAGTATTTT	CASSYLGLARPDTQYF
few	TRBD1	TRBV25-1	TRBJ2-5	TGTGCCAGCAGTGAAACGAGTCACAGGGGGTTAGGGGAGACCCAGTACTTC	CASSETSHRGLGETQYF
many	TRBD1	TRBV15	TRBJ2-1	TGTGCCACCAGCAGAGACTTGGGACAGGGAAGTGAGCAGTTCTTC	CATSRDLGQGSEQFF
few	-	TRBV14	TRBJ2-7	TGTGCCAGCAGCCAAGCCCTGACCTACGAGCAGTACTTC	CASSQALTYEQYF
few	TRBD1	TRBV20-1	TRBJ2-7	TGCAGTGCTTCCGACAGGGGGAGCGAGCAGTACTTC	CSASDRGSEQYF
few	TRBD2	TRBV6-2/TRBV6-3	TRBJ2-5	TGTGCCAGCACGGGGGGGGGAGCGGGAGATTTGGAGACCCAGTACTTC	CASTGGGAGDLETQYF
few	-	TRBV6-1	TRBJ1-1	TGTGCCAGCAGGCCACAGGGCTCGAAGGGGAACACTGAAGCTTTCTTT	CASRPQGSKGNTEAFF
many	TRBD1	TRBV29-1	TRBJ2-7	TGCAGCGTAAGGACAGGGGGTTCGTACGAGCAGTACTTC	CSVRTGGSYEQYF
many	TRBD1	TRBV12-3/TRBV12-4	TRBJ1-2	TGTGCCAGCGGCAGGGGGGACGGAGACTATGGCTACACCTTC	CASGRGDGDYGYTF
many	-	TRBV11-2	TRBJ2-1	TGTGCCAGCAGCTCGCGACTAGCTCGGGGGCATTACAATGAGCAGTTCTTC	CASSSRLARGHYNEQFF
-	-	TRBV28	TRBJ2-2	TGTGCCAGCAGCGTCTATGGGCCCGGGGAGCTGTTTTTT	CASSVYGPGELFF
-	TRBD1	TRBV2	TRBJ2-7	TGTGCCAGCAGTGAAGCGCCGGGACAGGGGTCCCGCGAGCAGTACTTC	CASSEAPGQGSREQYF
many	TRBD1	TRBV4-1	TRBJ2-7	TGCGCCAGCAGCTTCCGGACAGGGCGACGGGACGAGCAGTACTTC	CASSFRTGRRDEQYF
-	TRBD2	TRBV20-1	TRBJ2-5	TGCAGTGCTAGATCTCCGACTAGCGGGGGGCCCGGGGAGACCCAGTACTTC	CSARSPTSGGPGETQYF
many	-	TRBV7-9	TRBJ2-3	TGTGCCAGCAGCTTAGGGGGGCTAGAAGATACGCAGTATTTT	CASSLGGLEDTQYF
-	-	TRBV6-1	TRBJ1-6	TGTGCCAGCAGTGATCGAGACAGTTCGTATAATTCACCCCTCCACTTT	CASSDRDSSYNSPLHF
many	-	TRBV7-9	TRBJ2-7	TGTGCCAGCAGCTTAGACGAGTTCTACGAGCAGTACTTC	CASSLDEFYEQYF
many	TRBD1	TRBV6-5	TRBJ2-1	TGTGCCAGCAGCCCAGGGGGTGGTGGGCAGTTCTTC	CASSPGGGGQFF
few	-	TRBV3-1	TRBJ1-1	TGTGCCAGCAGCCAAGATCTTTGGGAGACGGTAATGAACACTGAAGCTTTCTTT	CASSQDLWETVMNTEAFF
many	-	TRBV4-2	TRBJ1-1	TGTGCCAGCAGCCAAGATTGGGGCGGGGGTAGCACTGAAGCTTTCTTT	CASSQDWGGGSTEAFF
many	-	TRBV12-3/TRBV12-4	TRBJ2-1	TGTGCCAGCAGTTCAGATACCTACAATGAGCAGTTCTTC	CASSSDTYNEQFF
many	TRBD2	TRBV7-9	TRBJ2-1	TGTGCCAGCAGCTTAGTTACTAGCGGGGACAATGAGCAGTTCTTC	CASSLVTSGDNEQFF
few	-	TRBV4-2	TRBJ2-3	TGTGCCAGCACCATAGGGGGGGGGACCACAGATACGCAGTATTTT	CASTIGGGTTDTQYF
many	TRBD1	TRBV20-1	TRBJ1-1	TGCAGTGCTAGAGCTTGGACAGGGGGGAACACTGAAGCTTTCTTT	CSARAWTGGNTEAFF
few	-	TRBV3-1	TRBJ2-7	TGTGCCAGCAGCCATTTCCCGGGGGGCCTATACGAGCAGTACTTC	CASSHFPGGLYEQYF
many	-	TRBV12-3/TRBV12-4	TRBJ2-5	TGTGCCAGCAGTTTTTTTAGCCAAGAGACCCAGTACTTC	CASSFFSQETQYF
-	-	TRBV5-1	TRBJ1-5	TGCGCCAGCAGCTTGGGAGCGGCCAGCAATCAGCCCCAGCATTTT	CASSLGAASNQPQHF
-	-	TRBV21-1	TRBJ2-2	TGTGCCGGAGGACTAGCGGGAGATACCGGGGAGCTGTTTTTT	CAGGLAGDTGELFF
few	TRBD1	TRBV9	TRBJ2-7	TGTGCCAGCAGCGCTGGGACAGGGAGGAACGAGCAGTACTTC	CASSAGTGRNEQYF
few	-	TRBV6-2/TRBV6-3	TRBJ2-1	TGTGCCAGCAGAGATGTAGCGGACTACTCCTACAATGAGCAGTTCTTC	CASRDVADYSYNEQFF
-	-	TRBV4-3	TRBJ2-7	TGCGCCAGCAGCCAAGGGGGAGGGAGGGGGTACGAGCAGTACTTC	CASSQGGGRGYEQYF
few	-	TRBV28	TRBJ2-7	TGTGCCAGCAGCCCTTTCGGGGGCGGCAGTTACGAGCAGTACTTC	CASSPFGGGSYEQYF
few	TRBD1	TRBV11-2	TRBJ1-2	TGTGCCAGCAGCTTAGTAGGGGACAGCCCTAACTATGGCTACACCTTC	CASSLVGDSPNYGYTF
many	-	TRBV5-1	TRBJ2-3	TGCGCCAGCAGTGGACGGGACTCCACAGATACGCAGTATTTT	CASSGRDSTDTQYF
-	-	TRBV20-1	TRBJ2-3	TGCAGTTTCAGGGTTGACGATACGCAGTATTTT	CSFRVDDTQYF
many	-	TRBV28	TRBJ2-7	TGTGCCAGCAGTTTATTTGGCAGGAACTCCTACGAGCAGTACTTC	CASSLFGRNSYEQYF
-	-	TRBV20-1	TRBJ2-3	TGCAGTGCTAGAGATCCGGGAGCAACTAGCACAGATACGCAGTATTTT	CSARDPGATSTDTQYF
many	TRBD1	TRBV12-3/TRBV12-4	TRBJ1-1	TGTGCCAGCAGGGACAGGGGGCATCAAGCTTTCTTT	CASRDRGHQAFF
-	-	TRBV29-1	TRBJ1-1	TGCAGCGTTGAAGAGATAACTGAAGCTTTCTTT	CSVEEITEAFF